One sample yielded the 11 T cell receptor beta chains listed below, sequenced in a study of blood T cell repertoires in COVID-19 (dated by TCRdb to the early 2020s). Library construction relied on the immunoSEQ multiplex PCR assay. TCRdb re-hosts the immuneACCESS table, in-frame sequences only. Its copies lack some clones; in the studies checked, an unresolved V gene accounts for under half of them, and the cause for the rest is not known. Recorded for this sample are roughly 52,000 clones; approximately 89% of them occurred a single time. The biggest ten clones account for 25% to 35% of the sample. Sequencing was carried out using peripheral blood. The receptor source for this set is a woman aged 80 or over with acute or convalescent COVID-19.

J is TRBJ2-7 and V is TRBV30, with TRBD1 matching 8 bases. CDR3 length: 13 residues. Germline V gives CDR1 GTSNPN, CDR2 SVGIG (reference sequence). Losses at the gene ends were 3 bases for V and 7 bases for J; bases not matched to a gene: 8. The CDR3 DNA is TGTGCCTGGAGGGGACAGGCCGAGGGGGAGCAGTACTTC. Protein sequence: CAWRGQAEGEQYF.

The chain uses TRBV11-2 and TRBJ1-1; D perhaps matches TRBD1 (6 bases). Trimming removed 11 bases at V and 7 bases at J, with 17 bases between. The germline V gene has CDR1 SGHAT and CDR2 FQNNGV. The CDR3 is 12 amino acids. The DNA of the CDR3 is TGTGCCTGCCGGGGGGCTTATGGTGAAGCTTTCTTT. Amino acid sequence: CACRGAYGEAFF.

The chain employs TRBV3-1 (or the pseudogene TRBV3-2) and TRBJ2-5; 9 positions match TRBD2. Germline CDR1 reads LGHDT; CDR2 reads YNNKEL (reference sequence). V was pared by 0 bases and J by 2 bases, with 7 bases of the junction left unmatched. This CDR3 comprises 17 residues. The CDR3 DNA reads TGTGCCAGCAGCCAAGATATCTGGCGGGGGGGTCAAGAGACCCAGTACTTC. Translation gives CASSQDIWRGGQETQYF.

The rearrangement uses TRBV6-5 and TRBJ2-3, with 16 bases identical to TRBD2. This CDR3 contains 15 residues. After removal of 5 bases from V and 14 bases from J, the junction contained 10 bases not matched to a gene. Per the germline V gene, CDR1 is MNHEY and CDR2 is SVGAGI. Written as DNA, the CDR3 is TGTGCCAGCAGTCCCCCGGGACTAGCGGGGGGGCCGAGGTATTTT. This translates into CASSPPGLAGGPRYF.

The chain uses TRBV2 and TRBJ1-2, with 7 bases matching TRBD1. The CDR3 contains 14 residues. V shed 6 bases, J shed 0 bases, and the junction held 4 bases outside the gene matches. Germline CDR1 SNHLY, CDR2 FYNNEI. In DNA form, the CDR3 reads TGTGCCAGCAGCGGACAGGTTTCTAACTATGGCTACACCTTC. Its protein product is CASSGQVSNYGYTF.

The rearrangement joins TRBV19 to TRBJ2-5, with TRBD2 matching over 7 bases. The trim removed 6 bases at V and 1 base at J, leaving 5 bases unmatched. Germline values: CDR1 LNHDA, CDR2 SQIVND (reference sequence). CDR3 length equals 14 residues. The DNA for the CDR3 is TGTGCCAGTAGGGGGGGGAACTCCCAAGAGACCCAGTACTTC. This sequence encodes CASRGGNSQETQYF.

The chain recombines TRBV4-2 with TRBJ2-3; possible D gene TRBD2, 5 bases. Trimming left V 2 bases short and J 11 bases short, with 17 bases between. CDR3 length equals 14 residues. CDR1 and CDR2 from the germline V gene are LGHNA and YNFKEQ. CDR3 DNA sequence: TGTGCCAGCAGCCAAATTCTAGGAGGCTCTTGGCAGTATTTT. Translated: CASSQILGGSWQYF.

This sequence joins TRBV7-8 and TRBJ2-2; D might be TRBD1 (6 bases). The ends were cut back, 5 bases at V and 3 bases at J, with 16 bases in the middle. Germline lookup yields CDR1 SGHVS and CDR2 FQNEAQ. The CDR3 is 16 residues long. The CDR3 bases are TGTGCCAGCAGCCTTAGTCCGGGACAAGACACCGGGGAGCTGTTTTTT. This sequence encodes CASSLSPGQDTGELFF.

The rearrangement links TRBV6-5 to TRBJ2-3, with a possible D match to TRBD2 (6 bases). Trimming took off 0 bases at V and 4 bases at J, with 11 bases between the two ends. The CDR3 extends over 15 amino acids. Per germline, CDR1 MNHEY and CDR2 SVGAGI. CDR3 bases: TGTGCCAGCAGTTACTCTAGCGGTTGGGCAGATACGCAGTATTTT. Translated: CASSYSSGWADTQYF.

This chain links TRBV2 with TRBJ1-1; TRBD1 matches at 7 bases. The CDR3 totals 15 residues. With 8 bases clipped from V and 0 bases from J, the junction kept 9 bases outside the gene matches. Germline V gene sequence: CDR1 SNHLY, CDR2 FYNNEI. As DNA, the CDR3 is TGTGCCAGCCGTCCCGACAGGGCTATGAACACTGAAGCTTTCTTT. Protein product: CASRPDRAMNTEAFF.

The rearrangement uses TRBV10-3 and TRBJ2-2, with 8 bases lining up with TRBD1. The CDR3 has 14 amino acids. From germline, CDR1 is ENHRY and CDR2 SYGVKD. Trimming cost V 10 bases and J 4 bases; bases outside gene matches: 8. DNA of the CDR3: TGTGCCACCCACAGGGGGTCAGGCACCGGGGAGCTGTTTTTT. It specifies CATHRGSGTGELFF.